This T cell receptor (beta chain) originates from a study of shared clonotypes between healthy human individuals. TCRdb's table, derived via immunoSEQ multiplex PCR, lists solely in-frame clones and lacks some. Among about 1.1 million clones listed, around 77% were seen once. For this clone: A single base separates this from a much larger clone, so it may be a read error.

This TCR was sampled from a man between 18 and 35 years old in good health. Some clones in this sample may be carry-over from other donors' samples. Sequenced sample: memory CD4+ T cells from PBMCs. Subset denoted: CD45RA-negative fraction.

The CDR3 nucleotides read TGTGCCAGCAGCCCTACTAGCGGGGAATACAATGAGCAGTTCTTC. Its protein product is CASSPTSGEYNEQFF. This chain joins TRBV7-3 and TRBJ2-1; the match to TRBD2 covers 10 bases. CDR3 size: 15 residues. V dropped 5 bases and J dropped 4; count of bases not matched to a gene: 5. Germline CDR1 reads SGHTA; CDR2 reads FQGTGA. Together with reference TRBV7-3 and TRBJ2-1, the CDR3 gives the full variable domain: GAGVSQTPSNKVTEKGKYVELRCDPISGHTALYWYRQSLGQGPEFLIYFQGTGAADDSGLPNDRFFAVRPEGSVSTLKIQRTERGDSAVYLCASSPTSGEYNEQFFGPGTRLTVL.